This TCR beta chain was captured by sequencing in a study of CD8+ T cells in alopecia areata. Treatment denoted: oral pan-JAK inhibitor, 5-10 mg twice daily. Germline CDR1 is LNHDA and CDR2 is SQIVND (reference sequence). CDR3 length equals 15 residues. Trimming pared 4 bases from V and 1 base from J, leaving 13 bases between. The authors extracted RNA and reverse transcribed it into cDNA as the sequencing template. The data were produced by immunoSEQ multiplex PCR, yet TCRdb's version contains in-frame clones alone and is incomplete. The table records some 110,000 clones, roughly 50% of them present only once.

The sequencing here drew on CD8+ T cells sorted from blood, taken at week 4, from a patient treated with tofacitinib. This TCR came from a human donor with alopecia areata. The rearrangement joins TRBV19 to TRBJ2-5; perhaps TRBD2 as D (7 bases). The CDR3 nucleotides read TGTGCCAGTAGTAGCATGGGGGGGCTCCAAGAGACCCAGTACTTC. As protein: CASSSMGGLQETQYF.